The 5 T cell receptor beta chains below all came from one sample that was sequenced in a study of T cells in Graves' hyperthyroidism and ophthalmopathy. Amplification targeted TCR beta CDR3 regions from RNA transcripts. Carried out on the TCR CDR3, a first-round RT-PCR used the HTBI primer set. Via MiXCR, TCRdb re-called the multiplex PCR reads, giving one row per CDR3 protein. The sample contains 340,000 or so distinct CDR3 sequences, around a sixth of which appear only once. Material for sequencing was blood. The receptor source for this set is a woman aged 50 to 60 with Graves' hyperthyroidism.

The CDR3 sequence is CASSLVGPPGGSKAFF. The CDR3 nucleotides are TGTGCCAGCAGCTTAGTCGGCCCACCTGGTGGTTCAAAGGCTTTCTTT. V usage is TRBV7-8 and J usage is TRBJ1-1, with D unresolved. V shed 1 base and J shed 11 bases, with 23 bases lying between them. There are 16 residues in the CDR3. Germline-derived CDR1 and CDR2 are SGHVS and FQNEAQ.

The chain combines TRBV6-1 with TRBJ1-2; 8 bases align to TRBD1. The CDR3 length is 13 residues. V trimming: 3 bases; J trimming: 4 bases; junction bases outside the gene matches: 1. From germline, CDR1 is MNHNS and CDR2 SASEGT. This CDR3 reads CASSDTGGYGYTF. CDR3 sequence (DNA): TGTGCCAGCAGTGATACAGGGGGCTATGGCTACACCTTC.

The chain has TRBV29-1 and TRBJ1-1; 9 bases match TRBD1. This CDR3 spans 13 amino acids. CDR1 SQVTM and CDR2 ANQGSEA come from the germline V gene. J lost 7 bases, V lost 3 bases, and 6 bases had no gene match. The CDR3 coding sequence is TGCAGCGTTGACGACAGGGGGTACAGTGAAGCTTTCTTT. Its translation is CSVDDRGYSEAFF.

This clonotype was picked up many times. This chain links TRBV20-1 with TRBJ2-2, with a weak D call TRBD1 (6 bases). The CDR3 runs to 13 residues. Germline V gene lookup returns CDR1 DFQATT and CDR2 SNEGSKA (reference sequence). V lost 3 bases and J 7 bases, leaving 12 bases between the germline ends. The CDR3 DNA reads TGCAGTGCTAGCCCGGACAGTGTCGGGGAGCTGTTTTTT. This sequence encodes CSASPDSVGELFF.

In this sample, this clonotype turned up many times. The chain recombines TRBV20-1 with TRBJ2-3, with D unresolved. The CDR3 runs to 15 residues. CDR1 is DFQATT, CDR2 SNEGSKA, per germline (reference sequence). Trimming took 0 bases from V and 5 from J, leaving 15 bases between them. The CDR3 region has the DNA TGCAGTGCTAGAGATGAGTTCACTTTACAAGATACGCAGTATTTT. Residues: CSARDEFTLQDTQYF.